This entry describes one T cell receptor beta chain. The antigen is not known. These data belong to a study of T cell responses to AZD1222 COVID-19 vaccine. Study-level background: Second doses at about 4 or about 12 weeks were pooled. Broader study findings: Distributed over spike, vaccine-associated CD4 TCRs predominated at 160-218 and 743-854. Donor demographics were predominantly white British with a female majority; clonal diversity may be underestimated.

Using immunoSEQ multiplex PCR, the repertoire was profiled, and TCRdb retains in-frame clones only, with some absent. The data hold about 140,000 clones, with around four fifths observed a single time. The V gene lost 7 bases and the J gene lost 6 bases, with 6 bases spanning the gap. Germline V gene lookup returns CDR1 MNHNS and CDR2 SASEGT. The CDR3 length is 10 residues. The TCR sequence derives from an adult in good health. The chain links TRBV6-1 to TRBJ1-1; D not certain. The input for sequencing was peripheral blood, taken on day 0 of AZD1222 vaccination. The CDR3 is CASKSAEAFF. In nucleotides, the CDR3 is TGTGCCAGCAAAAGCGCTGAAGCTTTCTTT.